A selection of T cell receptor beta chains follows, all from one sample in a study of shared clonotypes between healthy human individuals. Sequencing used immunoSEQ multiplex PCR; TCRdb keeps in-frame clones, though not all of them. The table shows roughly 1 million clones, with about 75% occurring only once. Specimen: memory CD4+ T cells sorted from blood. The receptors stem from a man between 18 and 35 years old in good health. CDR3s leave out the opening cysteine and the closing phenylalanine or tryptophan. A D gene is named only where the DNA matches it firmly.

11	-	TRBV5-4	ASSLGETDTQY
13	-	TRBV30	AWEAGSTRTETQY
13	-	TRBV6-5	ASNTRMATSYGYT
12	-	TRBV28	ASSPYIQQETQY
11	-	TRBV9	ASSVDLNTEAF
13	-	TRBV19	ASRPMGGVNQPQH
12	TRBD1	TRBV5-1	ASNTGGTNYGYT
12	TRBD2	TRBV6-5	ASSGSGRANEQY
11	-	TRBV28	AVSGAVGYGYT
13	-	TRBV7-8	ASSLEAVLSYEQY
12	-	TRBV5-5	ASSLVGGGRGYT
16	-	TRBV5-1	ASSFSRGPGQPYNEQF
11	-	TRBV10-1	ASSESRQNEQY
12	-	TRBV7-8	ASSLAGRADGYT
13	-	TRBV6-5	ASSRSGTSYNEQF
12	TRBD1	TRBV5-4	ASSSGTGKETQY